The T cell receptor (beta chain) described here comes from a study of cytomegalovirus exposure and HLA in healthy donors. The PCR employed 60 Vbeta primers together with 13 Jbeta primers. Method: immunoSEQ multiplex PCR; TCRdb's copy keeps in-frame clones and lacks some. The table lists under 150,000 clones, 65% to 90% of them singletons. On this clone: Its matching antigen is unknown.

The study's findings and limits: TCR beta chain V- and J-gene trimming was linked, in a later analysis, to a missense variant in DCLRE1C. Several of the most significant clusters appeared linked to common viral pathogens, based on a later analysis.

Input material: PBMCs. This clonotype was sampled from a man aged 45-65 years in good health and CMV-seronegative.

DNA for the CDR3: TGTGCCAGCAGTGACCTACACGGGGTGAACACTGAAGCTTTCTTT. Protein sequence: CASSDLHGVNTEAFF. This sequence joins TRBV6-4 and TRBJ1-1; D is undetermined. V lost 2 bases and J 0 bases, leaving 10 bases between the germline ends. The CDR3 is 15 amino acids. Germline V lookup: CDR1 MRHNA, CDR2 SNTAGT.